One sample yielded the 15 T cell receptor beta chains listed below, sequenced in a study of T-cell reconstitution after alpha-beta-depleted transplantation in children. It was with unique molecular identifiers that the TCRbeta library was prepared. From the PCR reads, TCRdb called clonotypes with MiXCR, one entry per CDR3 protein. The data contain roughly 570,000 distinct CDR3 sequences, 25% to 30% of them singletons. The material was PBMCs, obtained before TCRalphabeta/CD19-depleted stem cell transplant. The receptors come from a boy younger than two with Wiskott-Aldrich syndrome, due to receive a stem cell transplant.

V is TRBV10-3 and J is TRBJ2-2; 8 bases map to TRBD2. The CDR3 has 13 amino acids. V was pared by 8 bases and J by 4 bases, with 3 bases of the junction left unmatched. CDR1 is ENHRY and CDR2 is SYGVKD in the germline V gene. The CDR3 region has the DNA TGTGCCATCGCGGGAGGCGGCACCGGGGAGCTGTTTTTT. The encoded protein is CAIAGGGTGELFF.

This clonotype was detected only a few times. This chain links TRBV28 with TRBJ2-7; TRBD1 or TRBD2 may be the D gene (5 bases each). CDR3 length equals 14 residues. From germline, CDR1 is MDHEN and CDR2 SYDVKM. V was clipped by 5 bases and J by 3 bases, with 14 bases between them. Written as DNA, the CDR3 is TGTGCCAGCAGTAACCCGGGACGCTTCTACGAGCAGTACTTC. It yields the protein CASSNPGRFYEQYF.

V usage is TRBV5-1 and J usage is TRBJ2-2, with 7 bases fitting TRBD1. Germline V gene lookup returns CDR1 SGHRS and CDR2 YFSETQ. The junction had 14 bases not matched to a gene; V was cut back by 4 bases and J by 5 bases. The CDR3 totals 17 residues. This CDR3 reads CASSLDTGTVGTGELFF. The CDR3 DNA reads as TGCGCCAGCAGCCTGGACACCGGGACAGTAGGGACCGGGGAGCTGTTTTTT.

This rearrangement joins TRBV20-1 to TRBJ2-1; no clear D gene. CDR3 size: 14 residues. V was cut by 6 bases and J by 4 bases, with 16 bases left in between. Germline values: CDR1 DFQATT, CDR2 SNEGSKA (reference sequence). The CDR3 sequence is CSASGEAGYNEQFF. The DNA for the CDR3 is TGCAGTGCCTCGGGCGAGGCAGGATACAATGAGCAGTTCTTC.

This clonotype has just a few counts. The CDR3 loop is CASSRRGQLSTDTQYF. In DNA form, the CDR3 reads TGTGCCAGCAGTCGCAGGGGACAGCTCAGCACAGATACGCAGTATTTT. The chain carries TRBV7-9 and TRBJ2-3, with 7 bases that match TRBD1. Trimming took 6 bases from V and 0 from J; bases not matched to a gene: 9. Germline V CDR1 and CDR2: SEHNR, FQNEAQ (reference sequence). This CDR3 has 16 amino acids.

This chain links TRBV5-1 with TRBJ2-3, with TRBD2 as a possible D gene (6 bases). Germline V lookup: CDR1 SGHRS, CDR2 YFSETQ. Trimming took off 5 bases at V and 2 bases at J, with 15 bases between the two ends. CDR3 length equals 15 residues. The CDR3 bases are TGCGCCAGCAGATCCGGGACTGGGAACACAGATACGCAGTATTTT. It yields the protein CASRSGTGNTDTQYF.

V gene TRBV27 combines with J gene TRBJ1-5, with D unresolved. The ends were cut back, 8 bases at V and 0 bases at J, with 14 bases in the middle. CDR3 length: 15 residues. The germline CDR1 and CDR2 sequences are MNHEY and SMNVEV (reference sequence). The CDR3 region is CASSFQVPSNQPQHF. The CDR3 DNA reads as TGTGCCAGCTCGTTCCAGGTTCCTAGCAATCAGCCCCAGCATTTT.

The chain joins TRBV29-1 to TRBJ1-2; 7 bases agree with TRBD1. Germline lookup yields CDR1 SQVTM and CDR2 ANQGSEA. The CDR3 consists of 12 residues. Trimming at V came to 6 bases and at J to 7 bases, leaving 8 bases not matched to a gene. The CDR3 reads CSVPQGLGGYTF. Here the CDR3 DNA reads TGCAGCGTGCCACAGGGGTTGGGTGGCTACACCTTC.

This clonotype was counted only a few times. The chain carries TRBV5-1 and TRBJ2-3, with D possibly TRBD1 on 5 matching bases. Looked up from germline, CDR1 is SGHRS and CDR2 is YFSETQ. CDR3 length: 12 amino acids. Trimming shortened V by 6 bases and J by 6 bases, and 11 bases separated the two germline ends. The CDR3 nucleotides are TGCGCCAGCAAGGGGCAAGTGGATACGCAGTATTTT. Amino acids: CASKGQVDTQYF.

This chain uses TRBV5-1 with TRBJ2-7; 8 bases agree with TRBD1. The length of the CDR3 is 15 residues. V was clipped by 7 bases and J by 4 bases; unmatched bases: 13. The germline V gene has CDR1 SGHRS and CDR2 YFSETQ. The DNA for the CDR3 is TGCGCCAGCTGCTGGACAGGGCTCCGACTTTACGAGCAGTACTTC. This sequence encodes CASCWTGLRLYEQYF.

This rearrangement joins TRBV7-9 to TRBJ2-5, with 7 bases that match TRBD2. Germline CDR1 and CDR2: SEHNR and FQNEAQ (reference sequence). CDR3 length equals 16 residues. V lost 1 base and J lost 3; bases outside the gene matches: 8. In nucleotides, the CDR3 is TGTGCCAGCAGCTTAGAGGGCGGGAGAGCTAAAGAGACCCAGTACTTC. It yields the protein CASSLEGGRAKETQYF.

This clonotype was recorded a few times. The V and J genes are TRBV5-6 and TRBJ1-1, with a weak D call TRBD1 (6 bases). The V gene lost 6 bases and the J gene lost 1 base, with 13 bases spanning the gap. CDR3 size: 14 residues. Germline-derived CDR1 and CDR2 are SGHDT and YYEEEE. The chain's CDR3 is CASTPRGENTEAFF. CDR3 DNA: TGTGCCAGCACCCCCAGGGGCGAGAACACTGAAGCTTTCTTT.

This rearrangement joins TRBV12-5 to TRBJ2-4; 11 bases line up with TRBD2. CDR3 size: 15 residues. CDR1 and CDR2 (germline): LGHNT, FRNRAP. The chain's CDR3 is CASTPDLAGGNIQYF. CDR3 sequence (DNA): TGTGCCAGCACCCCAGACCTAGCGGGAGGAAACATTCAGTACTTC.

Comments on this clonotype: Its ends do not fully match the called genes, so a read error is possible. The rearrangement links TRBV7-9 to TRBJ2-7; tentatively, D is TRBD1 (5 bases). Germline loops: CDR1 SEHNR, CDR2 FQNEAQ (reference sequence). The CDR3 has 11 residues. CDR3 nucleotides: TGTGCCAGCAGCTTAGGGGGCTGGTTGGACTTC. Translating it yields CASSLGGWLDF.

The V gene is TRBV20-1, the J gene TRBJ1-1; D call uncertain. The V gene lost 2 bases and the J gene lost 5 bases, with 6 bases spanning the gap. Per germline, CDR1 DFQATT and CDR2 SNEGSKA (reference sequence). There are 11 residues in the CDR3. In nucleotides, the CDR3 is TGCAGTGCTAGATCAGCTACTGAAGCTTTCTTT. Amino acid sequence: CSARSATEAFF.